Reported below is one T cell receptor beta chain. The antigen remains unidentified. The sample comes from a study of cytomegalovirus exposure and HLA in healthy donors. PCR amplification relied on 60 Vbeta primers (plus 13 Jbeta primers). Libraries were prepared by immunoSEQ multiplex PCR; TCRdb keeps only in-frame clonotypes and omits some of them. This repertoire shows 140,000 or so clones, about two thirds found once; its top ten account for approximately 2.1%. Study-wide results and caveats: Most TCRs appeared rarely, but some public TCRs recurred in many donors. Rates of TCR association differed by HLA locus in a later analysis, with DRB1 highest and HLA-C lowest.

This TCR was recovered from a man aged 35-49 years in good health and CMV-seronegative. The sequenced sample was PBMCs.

CDR3: CASSLITPGDMNTEAFF. The CDR3 bases are TGTGCCAGCAGCTTGATTACCCCGGGGGATATGAACACTGAAGCTTTCTTT. This rearrangement joins TRBV5-6 to TRBJ1-1, with TRBD1 as a possible D gene (5 bases). V was trimmed by 1 base and J by 0 bases, leaving 16 bases between them. Germline V CDR1 and CDR2: SGHDT, YYEEEE. This CDR3 has 17 residues.